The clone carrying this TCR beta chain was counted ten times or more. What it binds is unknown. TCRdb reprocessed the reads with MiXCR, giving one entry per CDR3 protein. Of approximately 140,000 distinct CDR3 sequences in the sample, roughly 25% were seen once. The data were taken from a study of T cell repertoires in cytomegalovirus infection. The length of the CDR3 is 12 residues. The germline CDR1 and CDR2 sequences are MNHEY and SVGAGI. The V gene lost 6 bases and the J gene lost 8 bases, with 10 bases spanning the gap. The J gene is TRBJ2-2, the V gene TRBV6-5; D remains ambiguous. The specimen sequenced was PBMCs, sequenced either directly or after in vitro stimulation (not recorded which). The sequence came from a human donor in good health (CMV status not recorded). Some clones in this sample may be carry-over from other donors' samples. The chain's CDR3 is CASSQPLGELFF. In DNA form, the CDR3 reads TGTGCCAGCAGCCAACCCTTGGGGGAGCTGTTTTTT.